This section outlines one TCR beta chain sequence together with its context. Its antigen is undetermined. This specimen comes from a study of T cell repertoires in cytomegalovirus infection. As for the study in general: Well-studied HLA-B-restricted CMV epitopes were used in the study alongside recently identified HLA-C-restricted ones. In public TCR beta signatures, there were indications of both CMV infection and matching HLA type. Study-wide points: Within the response measured ex vivo, HLA-C-restricted CMV-specific TCR beta clonotypes were dominant.

The CDR3 is 15 amino acids. After removal of 3 bases from V and 9 bases from J, the junction contained 10 bases not matched to a gene. Germline V gene data show CDR1 as SGHAT and CDR2 as FQNNGV. One entry per CDR3 protein results from TCRdb running MiXCR on the reads. In the table there are 400,000 to 600,000 distinct CDR3 sequences, under 45% of which are singletons. J is TRBJ2-1 and V is TRBV11-2; TRBD2 aligns across 8 bases. The sample in question was cultured PBMCs, obtained from culture after CMV antigen stimulation. The sequence came from a human donor in good health (CMV status not recorded). Some clones in this sample may be carry-over from other donors' samples. Here the CDR3 reads CASSFRGLVEGEQFF. In DNA, the CDR3 is TGTGCCAGCAGCTTCAGGGGACTAGTTGAGGGTGAGCAGTTCTTC.